One T cell receptor beta chain is described in this entry. Runs used v3.0 of the immunoSEQ assay and were done at survey level. The protocol was immunoSEQ multiplex PCR, while the TCRdb copy is restricted to in-frame clones and leaves out a portion. The sample contains 19,000 or so clones, over 70% of which appear only once. Trimming stripped 4 bases from V and 4 bases from J, with 20 bases between. The CDR3 loop spans 16 amino acids. In germline, CDR1 is MNHEY, CDR2 SMNVEV (reference sequence). The sample comes from a study of long-term antiretroviral therapy in people with HIV. The chain employs TRBV27 and TRBJ2-7; D perhaps matches TRBD2 (6 bases). This clonotype originated in a man over 45 with HIV. The sequencing here drew on unsorted PBMCs, taken 0.3 years before starting antiretroviral therapy. CDR3 residues: CASSSLMGGAAYEQYF. CDR3 sequence (DNA): TGTGCCAGCAGTTCCCTTATGGGGGGAGCCGCATACGAGCAGTACTTC.